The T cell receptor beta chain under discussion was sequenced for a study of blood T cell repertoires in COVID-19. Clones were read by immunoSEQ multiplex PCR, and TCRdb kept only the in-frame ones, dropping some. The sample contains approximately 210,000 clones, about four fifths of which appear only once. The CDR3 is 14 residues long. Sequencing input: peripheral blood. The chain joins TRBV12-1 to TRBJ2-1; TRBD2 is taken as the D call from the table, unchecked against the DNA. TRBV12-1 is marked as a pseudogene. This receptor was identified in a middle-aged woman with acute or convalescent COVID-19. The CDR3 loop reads CASSFPRTTYEQFF. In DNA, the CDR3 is TGTGCCAGCAGCTTTCCACGGACTACCTATGAGCAGTTCTTC.